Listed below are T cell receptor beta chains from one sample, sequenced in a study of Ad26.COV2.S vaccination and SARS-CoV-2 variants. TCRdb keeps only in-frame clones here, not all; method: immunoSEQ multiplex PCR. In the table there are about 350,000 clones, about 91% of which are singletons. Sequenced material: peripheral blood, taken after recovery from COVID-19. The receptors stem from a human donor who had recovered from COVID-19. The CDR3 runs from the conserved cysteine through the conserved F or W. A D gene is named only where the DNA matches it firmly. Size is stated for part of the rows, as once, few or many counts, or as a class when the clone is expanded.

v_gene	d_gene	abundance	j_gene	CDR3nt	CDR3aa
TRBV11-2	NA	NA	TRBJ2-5	TGTGCCAGCAGCTTTACGGGACAAGAGACCCAGTACTTC	CASSFTGQETQYF
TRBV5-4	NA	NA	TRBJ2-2	TGTGCCAGCCGGGCGGGGCCGTCCACCGGGGAGCTGTTTTTT	CASRAGPSTGELFF
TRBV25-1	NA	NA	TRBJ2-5	TGTGCCAGCATCGGGACGCTGTACCAAGAGACCCAGTACTTC	CASIGTLYQETQYF
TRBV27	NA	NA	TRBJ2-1	TGTGCCAGCCGTAGAAACAATGAGCAGTTCTTC	CASRRNNEQFF
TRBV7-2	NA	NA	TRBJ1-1	TGTGCCAGCTGGGAGAACACTGAAGCTTTCTTT	CASWENTEAFF
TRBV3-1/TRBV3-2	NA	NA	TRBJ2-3	TGTGCCAGCAGCCAAGATTCCGGGCTGGGAGATACGCAGTATTTT	CASSQDSGLGDTQYF
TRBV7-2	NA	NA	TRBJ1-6	TGTGCCAGCAGCACTCGACAGGAGTTTAATTCACCCCTCCACTTT	CASSTRQEFNSPLHF
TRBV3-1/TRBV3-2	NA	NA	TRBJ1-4	TGTGCCAGCAGCCAAGATGGTGGGGTGGGGGAAAAACTGTTTTTT	CASSQDGGVGEKLFF
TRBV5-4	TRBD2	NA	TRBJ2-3	TGTGCCAGCAGCACCCCACTAGCGGGACCCACAGATACGCAGTATTTT	CASSTPLAGPTDTQYF
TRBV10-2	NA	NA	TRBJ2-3	TGCGCCAGCAGTGTTTCCAGCCATAGCACAGATACGCAGTATTTT	CASSVSSHSTDTQYF
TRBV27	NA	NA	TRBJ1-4	TGTGCCAGCAGAGAATGGGGTGCAACTAATGAAAAACTGTTTTTT	CASREWGATNEKLFF
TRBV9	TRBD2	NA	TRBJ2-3	TGTGCCAGCAGCCTTACTAGCGGGGAGCCCACAGATACGCAGTATTTT	CASSLTSGEPTDTQYF
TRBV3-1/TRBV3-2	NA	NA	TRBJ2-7	TGTGCCAGCAGCCAACAGACAGGTCCCTACGAGCAGTACTTC	CASSQQTGPYEQYF
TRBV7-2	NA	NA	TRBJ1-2	TGTGCCAGCAGCCTAGGCGGAAAATACGGCTACACCTTC	CASSLGGKYGYTF
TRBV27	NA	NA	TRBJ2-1	TGTGCCAGCAGCCCGCAAGGCTCCTACAATGAGCAGTTCTTC	CASSPQGSYNEQFF
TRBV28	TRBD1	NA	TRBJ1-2	TGTGCCAGCGGATTGGACAGGAGCCGTGGCTACACCTTC	CASGLDRSRGYTF
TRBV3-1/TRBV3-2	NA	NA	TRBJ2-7	TGTGCCAGCAGCCAAGGGCAGGCTTCCTACGAGCAGTACTTC	CASSQGQASYEQYF
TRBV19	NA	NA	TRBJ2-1	TGTGCCAGTAGCCCGCTAGGGGATGCCTACAATGAGCAGTTCTTC	CASSPLGDAYNEQFF
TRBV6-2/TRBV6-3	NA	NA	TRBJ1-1	TGTGCCAGCAGTTCCCGGTGGAACACTGAAGCTTTCTTT	CASSSRWNTEAFF
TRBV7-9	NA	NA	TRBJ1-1	TGTGCCAGCAGCACCCCCAAGGCCAGGAACACTGAAGCTTTCTTT	CASSTPKARNTEAFF
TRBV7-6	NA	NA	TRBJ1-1	TGTGCCAGCAGCTTAGCGGAGAACACTGAAGCTTTCTTT	CASSLAENTEAFF
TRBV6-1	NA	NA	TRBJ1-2	TGTGCCAGCAGTGAGAGAAACCGGGACACCACCTATGGCTACACCTTC	CASSERNRDTTYGYTF
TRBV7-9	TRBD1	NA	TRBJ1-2	TGTGCCAGCAGCCAGGGGGTCGCCTATGGCTACACCTTC	CASSQGVAYGYTF
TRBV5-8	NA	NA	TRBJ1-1	TGTGCCAGCAGTCGGACGGGCACTGAAGCTTTCTTT	CASSRTGTEAFF
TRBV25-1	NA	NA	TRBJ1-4	TGTGCCAGCAGTGAAATGACGGTCACGGCTAATGAAAAACTGTTTTTT	CASSEMTVTANEKLFF
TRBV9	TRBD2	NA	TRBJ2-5	TGTGCCAGCAGCGGACTAGCGGGGGGGCAGGAGACCCAGTACTTC	CASSGLAGGQETQYF
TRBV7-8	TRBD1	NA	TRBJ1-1	TGTGCCAGCAGCTTACGGGGACAGGGGGCGAACACTGAAGCTTTCTTT	CASSLRGQGANTEAFF
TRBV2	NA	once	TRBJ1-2	TGTGCCAGCAGCGCTACCGTAGGCGCTAACTATGGCTACACCTTC	CASSATVGANYGYTF
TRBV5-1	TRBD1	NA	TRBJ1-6	TGCGCCAGCAGCAGACAGGGTGGTAATTCACCCCTCCACTTT	CASSRQGGNSPLHF
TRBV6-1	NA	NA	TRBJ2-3	TGTGCGAGCACCGACAGCGGCACAGATACGCAGTATTTT	CASTDSGTDTQYF
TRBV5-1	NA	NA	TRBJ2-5	TGCGCCAGCAGCTTCCAGGGGGGGGATTGGGAGACCCAGTACTTC	CASSFQGGDWETQYF
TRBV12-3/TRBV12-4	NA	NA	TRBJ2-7	TGTGCCAGCAGGCCCATCGACAGCTACGAGCAGTACTTC	CASRPIDSYEQYF
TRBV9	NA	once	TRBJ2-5	TGTGCCAGCAGCGGACGGGACTCCCAAGAGACCCAGTACTTC	CASSGRDSQETQYF
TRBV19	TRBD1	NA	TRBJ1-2	TGTGCCAGTAGTATTCAGAGATTACAGGGGGCCGGCTACACCTTC	CASSIQRLQGAGYTF
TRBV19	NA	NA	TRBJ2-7	TGTGCCAGTAGTCTGGACGGCGTCTCCTACGAGCAGTACTTC	CASSLDGVSYEQYF
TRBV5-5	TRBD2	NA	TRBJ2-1	TGTGCCAGCAGCCGCATGGGGAGCGGGGGGCCCCTCCTGTTGCAGTTCTTC	CASSRMGSGGPLLLQFF
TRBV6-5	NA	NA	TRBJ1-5	TGTGCCAGCAGTACCACACGGGGTGGGCATCAGCCCCAGCATTTT	CASSTTRGGHQPQHF
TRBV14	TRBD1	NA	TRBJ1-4	TGTGCCAGCAGCCAAGATCGTGGAGGGGGCGATTGGGGTGAAAAACTGTTTTTT	CASSQDRGGGDWGEKLFF
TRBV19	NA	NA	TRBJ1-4	TGTGCCAGTAGTCCCTTAAGGCCGGGGCACCCAGCAACTAATGAAAAACTGTTTTTT	CASSPLRPGHPATNEKLFF
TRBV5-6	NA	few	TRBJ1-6	TGTGCCAGCAGCTTTGACAGCCGCAATTCACCCCTCCACTTT	CASSFDSRNSPLHF
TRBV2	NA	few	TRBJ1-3	TGTGCCAGCAGTGAATCTGAAGGAAACACCATATATTTT	CASSESEGNTIYF
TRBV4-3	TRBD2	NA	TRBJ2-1	TGCGCCAGCAGCCAAATACTAGCGGGGGGGCCCCACAATGAGCAGTTCTTC	CASSQILAGGPHNEQFF
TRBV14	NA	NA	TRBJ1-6	TGTGCCAGCAGCCAAGAAAGGACAGCCTCACCCCTCCACTTT	CASSQERTASPLHF
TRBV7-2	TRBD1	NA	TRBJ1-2	TGTGCCAGCAGTTTTTTCCGGGACAGGGTAGTGTTTTATGGCTACACCTTC	CASSFFRDRVVFYGYTF
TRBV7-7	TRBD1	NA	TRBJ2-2	TGTGCTAGCAGCCCCACAGGGGCAGCGAACACCGGGGAGCTGTTTTTT	CASSPTGAANTGELFF
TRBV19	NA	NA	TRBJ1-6	TGTGCCAGTAGTAGATCCGGGGTCAAGAGCAATTCACCCCTCCACTTT	CASSRSGVKSNSPLHF
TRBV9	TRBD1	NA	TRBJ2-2	TGTGCCAGCAGCGTAGAGACAGGGTCTTTCCCCGGGGAGCTGTTTTTT	CASSVETGSFPGELFF
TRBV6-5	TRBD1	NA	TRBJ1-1	TGTGCCAGCAGTTATGGGACAGGGGTTCGGGAAGCTTTCTTT	CASSYGTGVREAFF
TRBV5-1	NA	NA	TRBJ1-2	TGCGCCAGCAGCTTGACAGGAGACTATGGCTACACCTTC	CASSLTGDYGYTF
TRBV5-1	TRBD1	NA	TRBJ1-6	TGCGCCAGCAGCTATGACAGGGGGCCCTCACCCCTCCACTTT	CASSYDRGPSPLHF
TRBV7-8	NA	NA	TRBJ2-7	TGTGCCAGCAGCTTCCGGGACCGATTCTACGAGCAGTACTTC	CASSFRDRFYEQYF
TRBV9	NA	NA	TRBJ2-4	TGTGCCAGCAGCGTAGGGGCTCCTCCGTACTTC	CASSVGAPPYF